The rows below give T cell receptor beta chains drawn from one sample of a study of cytomegalovirus exposure and HLA in healthy donors. Some clones are missing from TCRdb's copy, which holds only in-frame ones; the method was immunoSEQ multiplex PCR. The profile shows about 55,000 clones, 77% of them singletons. Sequenced input: PBMCs. The origin of the receptors is a female donor in good health and CMV-seronegative. Both conserved end residues are part of each CDR3. The order of the fields is clone size, J gene, V gene, D gene, CDR3 protein, CDR3 DNA. A D gene is named only where the DNA matches it firmly. Clone size is stated in some rows and not others, as once, few, many or a class when expanded.

>-|TRBJ2-7|TRBV10-1|-
CAGSESRSGYEQYF
TGCGCCGGCAGCGAGTCTAGGAGTGGATACGAGCAGTACTTC
>-|TRBJ1-1|TRBV28|-
CASSSTWRQAFF
TGTGCCAGCAGTTCGACCTGGCGGCAAGCTTTCTTT
>-|TRBJ1-1|TRBV29-1|-
CSVGGGITEAFF
TGCAGCGTTGGCGGGGGGATCACTGAAGCTTTCTTT
>once|TRBJ2-2|TRBV6-1|TRBD2
CASPLAGGHTGELFF
TGTGCCAGCCCACTAGCGGGAGGCCACACCGGGGAGCTGTTTTTT
>-|TRBJ2-3|TRBV11-2|-
CASSLDWAGGLYTQYF
TGTGCCAGCAGCTTAGATTGGGCCGGGGGATTGTATACGCAGTATTTT
>-|TRBJ1-1|TRBV5-1|-
CASSLGSEGWAEAFF
TGCGCCAGCAGCTTGGGGTCGGAGGGGTGGGCTGAAGCTTTCTTT
>-|TRBJ2-5|TRBV5-1|TRBD1
CASSLGTGGSETQYF
TGCGCCAGCAGCTTGGGGACAGGGGGCTCCGAGACCCAGTACTTC
>-|TRBJ1-5|TRBV2|TRBD1
CASSEITGGYQPQHF
TGTGCCAGCAGTGAAATTACAGGGGGCTATCAGCCCCAGCATTTT
>-|TRBJ2-7|TRBV7-8|-
CASSLDVGGEQYF
TGTGCCAGCAGCTTAGATGTCGGAGGCGAGCAGTACTTC
>-|TRBJ1-3|TRBV5-1|-
CASSWEMSDSSGNTIYF
TGCGCCAGCAGCTGGGAAATGTCAGACAGCTCTGGAAACACCATATATTTT
>once|TRBJ2-7|TRBV6-6|-
CASSSGTRGYEQYF
TGTGCCAGCAGTTCCGGGACAAGGGGCTACGAGCAGTACTTC
>few|TRBJ2-3|TRBV7-3|-
CASSPNTDTQYF
TGTGCCAGCAGCCCTAACACAGATACGCAGTATTTT
>-|TRBJ1-4|TRBV5-5|-
CASSPTQGPPRGVLNEKLFF
TGTGCCAGCAGCCCAACACAGGGCCCTCCGCGTGGAGTCCTCAATGAAAAACTGTTTTTT
>-|TRBJ2-5|TRBV29-1|TRBD1
CSISRDRETQYF
TGCAGCATCTCTCGGGACAGAGAGACCCAGTACTTC
>-|TRBJ1-1|TRBV18|-
CASSPDLSNTEAFF
TGTGCCAGCTCACCAGACTTATCAAACACTGAAGCTTTCTTT
>-|TRBJ2-7|TRBV5-6|-
CASSLVLGAIYEQYF
TGTGCCAGCAGCTTGGTACTGGGGGCGATTTACGAGCAGTACTTC
>-|TRBJ2-6|TRBV5-1|-
CASSLGSSGANVLTF
TGCGCCAGCAGCCTGGGTAGCTCTGGGGCCAACGTCCTGACTTTC
>-|TRBJ1-1|TRBV9|TRBD1
CASSTGQVHMNTEAFF
TGTGCCAGCAGCACCGGACAGGTGCACATGAACACTGAAGCTTTCTTT
>few|TRBJ2-1|TRBV5-1|TRBD2
CASSLALAGVRGQFF
TGCGCCAGCAGCTTGGCCCTAGCGGGGGTCCGCGGCCAGTTCTTC
>-|TRBJ2-1|TRBV2|TRBD2
CASKLAGEYNEQFF
TGTGCCAGCAAACTAGCGGGGGAATACAATGAGCAGTTCTTC
>-|TRBJ2-3|TRBV5-1|-
CASSSEGADTQYF
TGCGCCAGCAGCTCCGAAGGGGCAGATACGCAGTATTTT
>-|TRBJ2-1|TRBV5-8|TRBD2
CASSPGGEQFF
TGTGCCAGCAGCCCGGGAGGTGAGCAGTTCTTC
>-|TRBJ2-1|TRBV11-2|-
CASSLDRGHNEQFF
TGTGCCAGCAGCTTAGATCGCGGCCACAATGAGCAGTTCTTC
>-|TRBJ2-7|TRBV2|-
CASSEEFTGGPAKYF
TGTGCCAGCAGTGAAGAGTTCACGGGCGGGCCAGCCAAGTACTTC
>-|TRBJ1-3|TRBV5-1|-
CASSLVSAGPGNTIYF
TGCGCCAGCAGCTTGGTTTCGGCAGGGCCAGGAAACACCATATATTTT
>-|TRBJ1-2|TRBV7-9|-
CASSTRDGYTF
TGTGCCAGCAGCACCAGGGATGGCTACACCTTC
>-|TRBJ2-3|TRBV5-6|TRBD2
CASSLPLAASTDTQYF
TGTGCCAGCAGCTTGCCACTAGCGGCTAGCACAGATACGCAGTATTTT
>-|TRBJ2-4|TRBV6-1|-
CASTPGVWAKNIQYF
TGTGCCAGCACTCCGGGAGTTTGGGCCAAAAACATTCAGTACTTC
>-|TRBJ2-1|TRBV28|TRBD2
CASVPGAGGPPEQFF
TGTGCCAGCGTACCGGGAGCGGGAGGGCCTCCTGAGCAGTTCTTC
>-|TRBJ2-7|TRBV28|-
CASTEAGLSYEQYF
TGTGCCAGCACTGAAGCGGGCCTCTCCTACGAGCAGTACTTC
>-|TRBJ2-7|TRBV28|TRBD1
CASRPGQGSLFSYEQYF
TGTGCCAGCAGACCGGGACAGGGATCTCTGTTCTCGTACGAGCAGTACTTC
>-|TRBJ2-3|TRBV11-3|-
CASSLSPFDTQYF
TGTGCCAGCAGCTTGAGCCCTTTCGATACGCAGTATTTT
>-|TRBJ2-7|TRBV5-6|-
CASSLAAAPRAEQYF
TGTGCCAGCAGCTTGGCCGCGGCTCCAAGAGCAGAGCAGTACTTC
>-|TRBJ2-7|TRBV6-1|TRBD1
CASASGQGYEQYF
TGTGCCAGCGCTTCCGGACAGGGCTACGAGCAGTACTTC
>few|TRBJ2-7|TRBV6-5|-
CASSYGGGGEQYF
TGTGCCAGCAGTTATGGCGGGGGCGGCGAGCAGTACTTC
>-|TRBJ1-6|TRBV5-1|TRBD1
CASSLTPGQGVDAPLHF
TGCGCCAGCAGCTTAACCCCGGGACAGGGGGTTGATGCACCCCTCCACTTT
>-|TRBJ2-1|TRBV29-1|-
CSVVPLYLPGHNEQFF
TGCAGCGTCGTCCCTCTTTATCTCCCAGGGCACAATGAGCAGTTCTTC
>-|TRBJ2-1|TRBV2|TRBD2
CASRVSGGIYNEQFF
TGTGCCAGCAGAGTAAGCGGGGGTATCTACAATGAGCAGTTCTTC
>once|TRBJ2-3|TRBV6-4|TRBD1
CASSDSRLGTGADTQYF
TGTGCCAGCAGTGACTCGCGGCTCGGGACAGGGGCAGATACGCAGTATTTT
>-|TRBJ2-3|TRBV11-3|TRBD2
CASSLTAGADTQYF
TGTGCCAGCAGCTTAACAGCGGGAGCAGATACGCAGTATTTT
>-|TRBJ2-7|TRBV7-9|-
CSSSFTRSEQYF
TGTTCCAGCAGCTTTACGCGTAGCGAGCAGTACTTC
>once|TRBJ2-5|TRBV30|-
CAWSMTANIQETQYF
TGTGCCTGGAGTATGACAGCCAACATCCAAGAGACCCAGTACTTC
>-|TRBJ1-1|TRBV5-6|-
CASSLAAGLAFF
TGTGCCAGCAGCTTGGCGGCAGGGCTGGCTTTCTTT
>-|TRBJ2-7|TRBV28|TRBD1
CASTEDRSSYEQYF
TGTGCCAGCACCGAGGACAGGAGCTCCTACGAGCAGTACTTC
>once|TRBJ2-7|TRBV25-1|-
CASSESAGTVPSLYEQYF
TGTGCCAGCAGTGAATCCGCGGGGACAGTACCTAGCCTCTACGAGCAGTACTTC